A selection of T cell receptor beta chains follows, all from one sample in a study of CD8+ T cells in alopecia areata. Assay used: immunoSEQ multiplex PCR; TCRdb lists only in-frame clones, some missing. The data hold about 210,000 clones, with just over 65% observed a single time. Source: CD4+ T cells sorted from blood, taken at approximately week 44, from a patient treated with tofacitinib. These receptors were collected from a human donor with alopecia areata. The CDR3 runs from the conserved cysteine through the conserved F or W. The D gene is left open where the match is weak. The size of a clone is reported for some rows only, either as once, few or many, or as a class for expanded clones.

j_call,clone_size,v_call,d_call,cdr3_aa,cdr3_nt
TRBJ1-2,-,TRBV7-2,-,CASSLLEGNYGYTF,TGTGCCAGCAGCTTATTGGAGGGGAACTATGGCTACACCTTC
TRBJ2-7,-,TRBV2,-,CASSEAVHREEQYF,TGTGCCAGCAGTGAAGCGGTTCATCGCGAAGAGCAGTACTTC
TRBJ2-3,-,TRBV9,-,CASSVVIGGAQYF,TGTGCCAGCAGCGTAGTTATTGGCGGTGCGCAGTATTTT
TRBJ1-5,-,TRBV19,TRBD1,CASSATGGFYQPQHF,TGTGCCAGTAGTGCGACAGGGGGTTTCTATCAGCCCCAGCATTTT
TRBJ2-3,-,TRBV7-2,-,CASSLGGPQDTQYF,TGTGCCAGCAGCTTAGGGGGGCCCCAAGATACGCAGTATTTT
TRBJ2-3,-,TRBV30,TRBD2,CAWKAGLGGTDTQYF,TGTGCCTGGAAGGCGGGACTAGGTGGCACAGATACGCAGTATTTT
TRBJ2-7,-,TRBV12-5,-,CASSLAGMPYEQYF,TGTGCTAGTAGTTTGGCAGGGATGCCCTACGAGCAGTACTTC
TRBJ1-2,-,TRBV19,-,CASSRQGEAYGYTF,TGTGCCAGTAGTCGCCAGGGTGAGGCGTATGGCTACACCTTC
TRBJ1-1,-,TRBV2,-,CASSVLQGANTEAFF,TGTGCCAGCAGTGTATTACAGGGCGCGAACACTGAAGCTTTCTTT
TRBJ1-1,-,TRBV29-1,-,CSALFDTEAFF,TGCAGCGCGCTGTTTGACACTGAAGCTTTCTTT
TRBJ1-2,-,TRBV19,-,CASSQSLSNYGYTF,TGTGCCAGTAGTCAGAGCCTTTCTAACTATGGCTACACCTTC
TRBJ1-5,-,TRBV29-1,TRBD1,CSFAGGVGQPQHF,TGCAGTTTTGCAGGGGGCGTCGGTCAGCCCCAGCATTTT
TRBJ2-2,-,TRBV28,-,CASSPPTINTGELFF,TGTGCCAGCAGTCCGCCGACAATCAACACCGGGGAGCTGTTTTTT
TRBJ1-6,-,TRBV25-1,-,CASSAGGENSPLHF,TGTGCCAGCAGTGCGGGCGGAGAAAATTCACCCCTCCACTTT
TRBJ1-1,few,TRBV7-2,-,CASSLVRAVEAFF,TGTGCCAGCAGCTTAGTAAGGGCAGTTGAAGCTTTCTTT
TRBJ1-2,-,TRBV9,-,CASSVEPTTRGYTF,TGTGCCAGCAGCGTAGAACCGACAACGCGTGGCTACACCTTC
TRBJ2-2,-,TRBV29-1,-,CSVSQQDATGELFF,TGCAGCGTTTCCCAGCAGGACGCCACCGGGGAGCTGTTTTTT
TRBJ1-6,few,TRBV7-9,-,CASSLGGSPLHF,TGTGCCAGCAGCTTAGGGGGCTCACCCCTCCACTTT
TRBJ1-2,many,TRBV19,-,CASFYGVDGYTF,TGTGCCAGTTTTTACGGGGTCGATGGCTACACCTTC
TRBJ2-5,-,TRBV25-1,-,CASSALNDLETQYF,TGTGCCAGCAGTGCCCTGAACGATTTGGAGACCCAGTACTTC
TRBJ2-7,-,TRBV6-6,TRBD2,CASSYGRDGTYEQYF,TGTGCCAGCAGTTACGGGAGGGATGGGACCTACGAGCAGTACTTC
TRBJ2-5,few,TRBV5-6,-,CASSLEETQYF,TGTGCCAGCAGCTTGGAGGAGACCCAGTACTTC
TRBJ2-4,once,TRBV7-2,-,CASSLVGDVSIQYF,TGTGCCAGCAGCTTAGTCGGGGACGTAAGCATTCAGTACTTC
TRBJ1-1,-,TRBV20-1,-,CSAETSGGAFF,TGCAGTGCGGAGACGTCCGGAGGGGCTTTCTTT
TRBJ1-2,-,TRBV29-1,-,CSVSDSTTNYGYTF,TGCAGCGTATCGGACTCTACCACTAACTATGGCTACACCTTC
TRBJ1-5,few,TRBV29-1,-,CSVHRESDYYQPQHF,TGCAGCGTCCACAGGGAATCGGACTATTATCAGCCCCAGCATTTT
TRBJ1-2,-,TRBV7-2,-,CASSSYSNAYGYTF,TGTGCCAGCAGCTCCTATTCTAATGCCTATGGCTACACCTTC
TRBJ2-2,-,TRBV27,TRBD1,CASSLFFGDRGSGELFF,TGTGCCAGCAGTTTATTTTTCGGGGACAGGGGTTCCGGGGAGCTGTTTTTT
TRBJ1-5,-,TRBV11-2,-,CASSTRGNQPQHF,TGTGCCAGCAGCACCCGAGGTAATCAGCCCCAGCATTTT
TRBJ2-1,-,TRBV29-1,TRBD1,CSGGQGVGYNEQFF,TGCAGCGGCGGACAGGGGGTGGGGTACAATGAGCAGTTCTTC
TRBJ1-3,-,TRBV5-1,-,CASSLRLRTEFSGNTIYF,TGCGCCAGCAGCTTAAGACTAAGGACAGAATTTTCTGGAAACACCATATATTTT
TRBJ2-7,-,TRBV10-3,-,CAIRGEQYYEQYF,TGTGCCATCAGGGGGGAACAGTACTACGAGCAGTACTTC
TRBJ2-6,-,TRBV9,-,CASGDSGANVLTF,TGTGCCAGCGGGGACTCTGGGGCCAACGTCCTGACTTTC
TRBJ2-3,-,TRBV5-1,-,CASGAKGANTDTQYF,TGCGCCAGCGGCGCTAAGGGAGCTAACACAGATACGCAGTATTTT
TRBJ2-3,-,TRBV5-1,TRBD1,CASSLDGTGSDTQYF,TGCGCCAGCAGCTTGGATGGGACAGGGTCAGATACGCAGTATTTT
TRBJ1-5,-,TRBV27,-,CASSLAGFNQPQHF,TGTGCCAGCAGTTTAGCTGGGTTCAATCAGCCCCAGCATTTT
TRBJ2-5,few,TRBV4-3,-,CASSRARKDQETQYF,TGCGCCAGCAGCCGAGCTCGGAAAGATCAAGAGACCCAGTACTTC
TRBJ1-1,-,TRBV29-1,-,CSVVGQSHYTEAFF,TGCAGCGTTGTCGGGCAGAGCCACTACACTGAAGCTTTCTTT